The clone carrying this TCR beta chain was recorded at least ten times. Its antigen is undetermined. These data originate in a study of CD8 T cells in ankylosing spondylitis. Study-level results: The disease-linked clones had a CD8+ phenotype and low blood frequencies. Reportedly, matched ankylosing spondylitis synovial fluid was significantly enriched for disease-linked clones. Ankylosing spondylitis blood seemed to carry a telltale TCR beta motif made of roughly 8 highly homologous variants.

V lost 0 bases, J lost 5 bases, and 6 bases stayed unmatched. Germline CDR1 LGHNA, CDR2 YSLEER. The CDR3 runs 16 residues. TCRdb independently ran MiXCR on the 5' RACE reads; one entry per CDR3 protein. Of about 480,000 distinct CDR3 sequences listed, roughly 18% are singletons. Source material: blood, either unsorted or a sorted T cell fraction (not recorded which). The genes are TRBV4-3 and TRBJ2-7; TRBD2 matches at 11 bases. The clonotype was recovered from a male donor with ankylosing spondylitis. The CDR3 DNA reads TGCGCCAGCAGCCAAGATTGGGGACTAGCGGTTAACGAGCAGTACTTC. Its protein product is CASSQDWGLAVNEQYF.